This note documents a single T cell receptor beta chain sequence. Its antigen is still unknown. This record belongs to a study of T cell repertoires in cytomegalovirus infection. Study-wide background: As its CMV epitopes, the study selected recently identified HLA-C-restricted and well-studied HLA-B-restricted targets. Through public TCR beta signatures, both CMV infection and matching HLA type were indicated. The study's findings and limits: In two of eight donors, the top clonotype was HLA-C-restricted CMV-specific. Cumulative frequency of public TCR beta families picked out carriers of CMV plus the relevant HLA.

Between the trimmed V and J ends, which lost 8 bases and 4 bases, there was a span of 18 bases. This CDR3 region has 15 residues. Germline lookup yields CDR1 MNHEY and CDR2 SVGAGI. TCRdb fed the reads into MiXCR, producing one record per CDR3 protein. The sample records approximately 910,000 distinct CDR3 sequences, around 30% being singletons. This receptor was obtained from a human donor in good health (CMV status not recorded). Some clones in this sample may be carry-over from other donors' samples. This rearrangement joins TRBV6-5 to TRBJ2-1; D is possibly TRBD1 or TRBD2 (5 bases each). Material: cultured CD8+ T cells from PBMCs, obtained from culture after CMV antigen stimulation. The CDR3 reads CASGPMGVSYNEQFF. The CDR3 DNA reads as TGTGCCAGCGGTCCTATGGGGGTTTCGTACAATGAGCAGTTCTTC.